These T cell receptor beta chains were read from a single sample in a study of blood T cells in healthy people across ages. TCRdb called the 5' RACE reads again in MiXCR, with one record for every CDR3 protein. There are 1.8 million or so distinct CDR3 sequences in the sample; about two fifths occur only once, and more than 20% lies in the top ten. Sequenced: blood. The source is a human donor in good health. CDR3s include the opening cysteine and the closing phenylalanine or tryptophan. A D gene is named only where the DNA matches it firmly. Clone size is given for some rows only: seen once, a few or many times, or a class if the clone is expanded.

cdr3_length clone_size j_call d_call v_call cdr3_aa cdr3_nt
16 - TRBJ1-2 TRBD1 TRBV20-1 CSARDRDRQANYGHTF TGCAGTGCTAGAGACCGGGACAGGCAAGCTAACTATGGCCACACCTTC
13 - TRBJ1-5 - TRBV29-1 CSVAGQGGQPQHF TGCAGCGTTGCTGGGCAGGGCGGACAGCCCCAGCATTTT
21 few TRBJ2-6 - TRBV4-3 CASSQDPSGELSTSGANVLTF TGCGCCAGCAGCCAAGATCCGTCAGGGGAGCTTTCCACCTCTGGGGCCAACGTCCTGACTTTC
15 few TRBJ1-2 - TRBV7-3 CASSLRADPNYGYTF TGTGCCAGCAGCTTAAGGGCGGACCCTAACTATGGCTACACCTTC
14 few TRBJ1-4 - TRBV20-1 CSARVRDLSEKLFF TGCAGTGCTAGAGTCCGGGACTTGAGTGAAAAACTGTTTTTT
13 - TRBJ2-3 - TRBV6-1 CASKVGGPDTQYF TGTGCCAGCAAGGTCGGGGGGCCAGATACGCAGTATTTT
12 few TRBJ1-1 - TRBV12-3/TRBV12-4 CARPHRNTEAFF TGTGCCAGACCTCACAGGAACACTGAAGCTTTCTTT
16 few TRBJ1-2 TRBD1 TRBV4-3 CASSQGGTGNSYGYTF TGCGCCAGCAGCCAAGGCGGGACAGGGAATAGCTATGGCTACACCTTC
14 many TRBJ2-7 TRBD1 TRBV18 CASSTGGTTYEQYF TGTGCCAGCTCGACAGGGGGTACAACCTACGAGCAGTACTTC
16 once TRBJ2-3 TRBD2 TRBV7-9 CASSIQRGESTDTQYF TGTGCCAGCAGCATCCAGCGGGGGGAAAGCACAGATACGCAGTATTTT
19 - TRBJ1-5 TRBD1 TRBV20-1 CSASPLQGLVNYGNQPQHF TGCAGTGCCTCTCCACTACAGGGGTTGGTTAATTATGGCAATCAGCCCCAGCATTTT
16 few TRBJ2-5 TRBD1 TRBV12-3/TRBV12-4 CASSPTGTGGQETQYF TGTGCCAGCAGTCCAACCGGGACAGGGGGCCAAGAGACCCAGTACTTC
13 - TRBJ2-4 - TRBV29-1 CSVEGLGGDEQYF TGCAGCGTTGAGGGACTGGGGGGCGATGAGCAGTACTTC
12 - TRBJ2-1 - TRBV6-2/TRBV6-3 CASSSRLDEQFF TGTGCCAGCAGTTCCCGACTAGATGAGCAGTTCTTC
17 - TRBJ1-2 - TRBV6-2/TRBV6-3 CASTYPPRWEREYGYTF TGTGCCAGCACCTACCCTCCGCGTTGGGAGAGGGAATATGGCTACACCTTC
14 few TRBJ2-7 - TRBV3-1 CASSQDRRDYEQYF TGTGCCAGCAGCCAAGATAGAAGAGACTACGAGCAGTACTTC
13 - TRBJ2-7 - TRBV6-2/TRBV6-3 CASNTGSPYEQYF TGTGCCAGCAATACAGGGAGTCCCTACGAGCAGTACTTC
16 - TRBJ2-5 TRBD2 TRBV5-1 CASSLEASGVSETQYF TGCGCCAGCAGCTTGGAGGCTAGCGGGGTCAGTGAGACCCAGTACTTC
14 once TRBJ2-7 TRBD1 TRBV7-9 CASSSSGQRYEQYF TGTGCCAGCAGCTCCTCGGGACAGCGTTACGAGCAGTACTTC
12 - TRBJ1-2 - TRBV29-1 CSGRDRWDGYTF TGCAGCGGCAGGGATCGGTGGGATGGCTACACCTTC
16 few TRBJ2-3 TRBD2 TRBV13 CASSSSSSGGTDTQYF TGTGCCAGCAGCTCGTCGTCTAGCGGGGGCACAGATACGCAGTATTTT
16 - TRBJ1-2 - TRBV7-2 CASSLVGEGRGYGYTF TGTGCCAGCAGCTTAGTAGGTGAGGGCAGAGGCTATGGCTACACCTTC
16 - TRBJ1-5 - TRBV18 CASSQRDLAGNQPQHF TGTGCCAGCTCACAAAGGGACCTCGCGGGCAATCAGCCCCAGCATTTT
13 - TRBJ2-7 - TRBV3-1 CASSPYDREGQYF TGTGCCAGCAGCCCTTACGACAGGGAGGGCCAGTACTTC
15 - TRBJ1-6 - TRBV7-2 CASSFYLRSNSPLHF TGTGCCAGCAGCTTTTATCTCAGGAGTAATTCACCCCTCCACTTT
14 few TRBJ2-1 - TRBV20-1 CSASPVRDLGEQFF TGCAGTGCTAGCCCTGTGAGGGACCTAGGTGAGCAGTTCTTC
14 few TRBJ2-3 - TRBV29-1 CSVENFSDTDTQYF TGCAGCGTTGAAAATTTCTCAGACACAGATACGCAGTATTTT
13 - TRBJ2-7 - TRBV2 CASKAGTSYEQYF TGTGCCAGCAAGGCAGGGACGTCCTACGAGCAGTACTTC
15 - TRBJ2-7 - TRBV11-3 CASSLDSSSPYEQYF TGTGCCAGCAGCTTAGACAGTTCGAGCCCCTACGAGCAGTACTTC
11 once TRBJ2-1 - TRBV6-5 CASSQRGDQFF TGTGCCAGCAGTCAACGCGGGGACCAGTTCTTC
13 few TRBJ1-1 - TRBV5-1 CASSLVRGAEAFF TGCGCCAGCAGCTTGGTCAGGGGCGCTGAAGCTTTCTTT
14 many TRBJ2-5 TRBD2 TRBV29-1 CSVQTSGVQETQYF TGCAGCGTTCAGACTAGCGGGGTGCAAGAGACCCAGTACTTC
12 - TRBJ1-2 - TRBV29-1 CSVDSGGDGYTF TGCAGCGTTGATTCCGGGGGGGATGGCTACACCTTC
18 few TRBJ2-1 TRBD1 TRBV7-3 CASSPISRTGTGYNEQFF TGTGCCAGCAGCCCCATCTCAAGGACCGGGACAGGCTACAATGAGCAGTTCTTC
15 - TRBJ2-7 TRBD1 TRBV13 CASSFPGTASYEQYF TGTGCCAGCAGTTTTCCCGGGACAGCCTCCTACGAGCAGTACTTC
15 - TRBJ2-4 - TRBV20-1 CSARWGEGPKNIQYF TGCAGTGCTCGCTGGGGAGAAGGCCCAAAAAACATTCAGTACTTC
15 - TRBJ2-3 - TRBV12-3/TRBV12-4 CASSASGVVSDTQYF TGTGCCAGCAGCGCGTCAGGGGTTGTGTCAGATACGCAGTATTTT
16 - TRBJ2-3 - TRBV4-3 CASSQSFSGTTDTQYF TGCGCCAGCAGCCAGAGTTTTAGCGGTACCACAGATACGCAGTATTTT
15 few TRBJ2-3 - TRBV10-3 CALSQGKDSTDTQYF TGTGCCCTCAGCCAGGGGAAGGATAGCACAGATACGCAGTATTTT
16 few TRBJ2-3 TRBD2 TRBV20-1 CSAREGAGGPGDTQYF TGCAGTGCTAGAGAAGGAGCGGGGGGGCCAGGAGATACGCAGTATTTT
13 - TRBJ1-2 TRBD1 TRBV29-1 CSVAQGARYGYTF TGCAGCGTAGCTCAGGGGGCGCGGTATGGCTACACCTTC
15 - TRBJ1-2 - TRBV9 CASSGDVRLSYGYTF TGTGCCAGCAGCGGGGATGTCCGTTTGAGCTATGGCTACACCTTC